This is a list of T cell receptor beta chains from one sample in a study of human T cells and chemical hapten exposure. TCRdb called the RACE reads again in MiXCR, with one record for every CDR3 protein. The sample consists of about 65,000 distinct CDR3 sequences, around 6.1% of them appearing once. The sequencing sample was made of whole blood. These receptors all stem from a female donor in good health. Some clones in this sample may be carry-over from other donors' samples. Both conserved end residues are part of each CDR3. The D gene is left open where the match is weak. Clone sizes are given selectively: once, few, many, or a class where the clone is expanded.

D	J	size	V	CDR3	DNA
TRBD2	TRBJ2-3	few	TRBV4-1	CASSQIPQGTSGRFGTDTQYF	TGCGCCAGCAGCCAAATTCCCCAAGGGACTAGCGGGAGGTTTGGCACAGATACGCAGTATTTT
TRBD1	TRBJ2-7	few	TRBV5-1	CASSRGQGTDEQYF	TGCGCCAGCAGCAGGGGACAGGGTACCGACGAGCAGTACTTC
.	TRBJ2-3	many	TRBV5-1	CASNNPGGLADTQYF	TGCGCCAGCAACAACCCCGGGGGGCTCGCAGATACGCAGTATTTT
.	TRBJ2-5	few	TRBV4-3	CASSQDEGRGETQYF	TGCGCCAGCAGCCAAGATGAGGGTCGGGGGGAGACCCAGTACTTC
.	TRBJ2-5	many	TRBV30	CAWSVLSGFQETQYF	TGTGCCTGGAGTGTACTGTCAGGGTTCCAAGAGACCCAGTACTTC
.	TRBJ1-5	.	TRBV5-1	CASSLTGSRNQPQHF	TGCGCCAGCAGCTTGACAGGGAGCCGAAATCAGCCCCAGCATTTT
.	TRBJ1-1	.	TRBV6-2/TRBV6-3	CASSYSNWGGRTEAFF	TGTGCCAGCAGTTACTCGAATTGGGGGGGAAGGACTGAAGCTTTCTTT
TRBD1	TRBJ2-5	.	TRBV9	CASSVGTAKETQYF	TGTGCCAGCAGCGTCGGGACAGCGAAAGAGACCCAGTACTTC
.	TRBJ2-7	many	TRBV28	CASSLGRYEQYF	TGTGCCAGCAGTTTGGGGAGATACGAGCAGTACTTC
TRBD1	TRBJ2-7	many	TRBV20-1	CSASFLHRGRDEQYF	TGCAGTGCTAGTTTCTTGCACAGGGGGCGCGACGAGCAGTACTTC
TRBD1	TRBJ1-4	.	TRBV28	CASRATGTADEKLFF	TGTGCCAGCAGAGCTACCGGGACAGCAGATGAAAAACTGTTTTTT
TRBD2	TRBJ2-7	many	TRBV5-6	CASSLEVAGGSEQYF	TGTGCCAGCAGCTTGGAGGTGGCGGGGGGCTCCGAGCAGTACTTC
TRBD2	TRBJ2-7	many	TRBV2	CASKGLAGAGDEQYF	TGTGCCAGCAAGGGACTAGCGGGAGCCGGGGACGAGCAGTACTTC
.	TRBJ1-1	many	TRBV27	CASSLRGREAFF	TGTGCCAGCAGTTTAAGGGGTCGGGAAGCTTTCTTT